These 12 T cell receptor beta chains share one sample of origin, sequenced in a study of metastatic and nonmetastatic thyroid tumors (dated by TCRdb to about 2020). No patient had received any treatment before thyroid surgery. The protocol used for the library was PCR. Sequencing was performed on an Illumina HiSeq 4000. TCRdb ran its own pipeline on the public reads, namely fastp trimming at Q25 and MiXCR clone calling, and kept in-frame beta chains. Across this sample there are around 41,000 clones, with 28% seen only once. The ten largest clones add up to about a tenth of the sample. Sequences were obtained from blood. The receptors originated from a male donor with papillary thyroid cancer or a benign thyroid nodule (not recorded which). Some clones in this sample may be carry-over from other donors' samples.

This sequence joins TRBV4-1 and TRBJ1-1; maybe TRBD1 (6 bases). There are 14 residues in the CDR3. Trimming pared 0 bases from V and 3 bases from J, leaving 8 bases between. CDR1 and CDR2 (germline): MGHRA, YSYEKL. CDR3 DNA sequence: TGCGCCAGCAGCCAAGAATACAGGGACACTGAAGCTTTCTTT. Protein product: CASSQEYRDTEAFF.

The V gene is TRBV6-2 or TRBV6-3, the J gene TRBJ2-2; 10 bases are a match to TRBD2. The V gene end was trimmed by 4 bases and the J gene end by 2 bases; junction bases not matched to a gene: 4. CDR3 size: 16 residues. Germline CDR1 and CDR2: MNHEY and SVGEGT. This CDR3 is CASSFLAGANTGELFF. DNA for the CDR3: TGTGCCAGCAGTTTCCTAGCGGGGGCTAACACCGGGGAGCTGTTTTTT.

This clone ranks as medium-sized (0.01 to 0.1%). V gene TRBV6-1 combines with J gene TRBJ2-7; TRBD1 might be the D (5 bases). The CDR3 covers 17 residues. Germline values: CDR1 MNHNS, CDR2 SASEGT. V lost 0 bases to trimming and J lost 4 bases, with 19 bases between them. The CDR3: CASSEAGLAGWSYEQYF. The DNA for the CDR3 is TGTGCCAGCAGTGAAGCGGGATTGGCAGGGTGGTCTTACGAGCAGTACTTC.

In its sample, this clone was seen many times. The chain recombines TRBV12-5 with TRBJ2-7; D is perhaps TRBD1 (5 bases). The germline V gene has CDR1 LGHNT and CDR2 FRNRAP. The length of the CDR3 is 14 residues. V dropped 5 bases and J dropped 2 bases, with 13 bases sitting between them. CDR3 in amino acids: CASGPPGNPYEQYF. The CDR3, as DNA: TGTGCTAGTGGTCCGCCAGGGAATCCCTACGAGCAGTACTTC. The variable domain in full, with the rest retrieved from reference TRBV12-5 and TRBJ2-7, is DARVTQTPRHKVTEMGQEVTMRCQPILGHNTVFWYRQTMMQGLELLAYFRNRAPLDDSGMPKDRFSAEMPDATLATLKIQPSEPRDSAVYFCASGPPGNPYEQYFGPGTRLTVT.

At least ten counts were recorded for this clone. This rearrangement joins TRBV28 to TRBJ2-5; D unresolved. V gave up 1 base and J gave up 4 bases, with 4 bases separating them. The CDR3 covers 12 residues. The germline V gene has CDR1 MDHEN and CDR2 SYDVKM. As DNA, the CDR3 is TGTGCCAGCAGTTTATCGGGAGAGACCCAGTACTTC. Translating it yields CASSLSGETQYF.

A remark on this clone: The junction and the germline gene differ at one end; a read error may be behind it. The chain carries TRBV28 and TRBJ2-6; weak D call: TRBD1 (5 bases). CDR1 is MDHEN, CDR2 SYDVKM, per germline. The CDR3 runs 15 residues. The CDR3: CASSLDGSGANDLSF. CDR3 bases: TGTGCCAGCAGCCTCGATGGTTCTGGGGCCAACGACCTGTCTTTC.

The chain has TRBV27 and TRBJ2-7; D possibly uses TRBD1 or TRBD2 (6 bases each). CDR3 length: 14 amino acids. The germline V and J ends were trimmed by 6 bases and 2 bases, with 14 bases remaining between them. Germline assignment: CDR1 MNHEY and CDR2 SMNVEV (reference sequence). The CDR3 loop is CASRRRGTTYEQYF. The CDR3 DNA follows: TGTGCCAGCAGGAGGAGGGGGACCACCTACGAGCAGTACTTC.

A word on this clone: No conserved phenylalanine or tryptophan is present at the end of the CDR3, so a read error is the likely explanation. V usage is TRBV20-1 and J usage is TRBJ2-3; possible D gene TRBD1, 6 bases. Germline CDR1 and CDR2: DFQATT and SNEGSKA (reference sequence). The CDR3 contains 9 residues. The CDR3 protein is CIRGGTQYS. CDR3 in DNA: TGCATCCGAGGGGGTACGCAGTATTCT.

J is TRBJ1-1 and V is TRBV6-2 or TRBV6-3; D gene unclear. Germline assignment: CDR1 MNHEY and CDR2 SVGEGT. The CDR3 consists of 13 residues. V shed 2 bases and J shed 1 base, with 5 bases lying between them. CDR3 sequence: CASSYGENTEAFF. The CDR3 region has the DNA TGTGCCAGCAGTTACGGGGAGAACACTGAAGCTTTCTTT.

This clone was recorded many times. The chain joins TRBV19 to TRBJ1-1; maybe TRBD1 (5 bases). CDR3 size: 11 residues. CDR1 and CDR2 (germline): LNHDA, SQIVND (reference sequence). The V end was cut by 7 bases, the J end by 12 bases, with 15 bases between. DNA of the CDR3: TGTGCCAGTATGGGACCCCCGATAACTTTCTTT. It translates to CASMGPPITFF. The whole variable domain, filled in from reference TRBV19 and TRBJ1-1, reads DGGITQSPKYLFRKEGQNVTLSCEQNLNHDAMYWYRQDPGQGLRLIYYSQIVNDFQKGDIAEGYSVSREKKESFPLTVTSAQKNPTAFYLCASMGPPITFFGQGTRLTVV.

Ten or more counts support this clone. V gene TRBV19 combines with J gene TRBJ1-2, with D unresolved. V was clipped by 4 bases and J by 1 base, with 13 bases between them. CDR3 length: 15 residues. Looked up from germline, CDR1 is LNHDA and CDR2 is SQIVND (reference sequence). The CDR3 DNA is TGTGCCAGTAGTAACCACCTTGAGGGTAACTATGGCTACACCTTC. It is translated as CASSNHLEGNYGYTF.

The chain is built from TRBV11-2 and TRBJ1-5; D is perhaps TRBD1 (6 bases). The V gene lost 0 bases and the J gene lost 1 base, with 7 bases spanning the gap. Germline CDR1 SGHAT, CDR2 FQNNGV. This CDR3 spans 15 amino acids. CDR3 nucleotide sequence: TGTGCCAGCAGCTTAGATGGGGGCAGCAATCAGCCCCAGCATTTT. The encoded protein is CASSLDGGSNQPQHF.